This TCR beta chain stems from a study of blood T cell repertoires in COVID-19. Whole-study context: Material from acute and convalescent COVID-19 was sourced from the United States, Italy and Spain. PBMCs, B-cell-depleted T cells, or T cells were the source of the cDNA or gDNA that made up the material.

The CDR3 consists of 15 residues. The V segment lost 2 bases and the J segment 9 bases; nucleotides outside the gene matches: 7. Germline V gene lookup returns CDR1 SGDLS and CDR2 YYNGEE. As handled by the study authors: Nucleated cell number was recorded as an estimate derived from reference gene primer amplification. TCRdb's copy holds only in-frame clones and misses some; the assay was immunoSEQ multiplex PCR. The DNA was the basis for D and trimming; V, J and clone size are from that table. The sample contains around 620,000 clones, over 80% of which appear only once. The V call is TRBV9, the J call TRBJ1-6; 8 bases map to TRBD1. The clonotype was recovered from a woman between 18 and 29 years old with acute or convalescent COVID-19. Sequenced input: peripheral blood. CDR3 in DNA: TGTGCCAGCAGCGTCACCCGGGACAGGTTTTCACCCCTCCACTTT. Protein product: CASSVTRDRFSPLHF.